This TCR beta chain appears in the sequencing data of a study of shared clonotypes between healthy human individuals (dated by TCRdb to about 2020). Regarding the study in general: The cohort included three men and a couple of women between 18 and 49 years of age. For each donor, CD4 naive and CD4 memory were each run on three plates, CD8 naive on two plates, and CD8 memory on one plate. To estimate repertoire size and how much clonotype sharing occurs between individuals, the study deeply sequenced the blood TCR repertoires of about 5 healthy adults. To increase sequencing depth and limit assay-specific biases, different laboratories used diverse techniques to prepare libraries and sequence TCR repertoires. Between about 0.8 and 9 billion PBMCs per donor were obtained by leukapheresis.

Looking up the germline V gene yields CDR1 SNHLY and CDR2 FYNNEI. A distance of 7 bases separates the germline ends of V and J, which lose 8 bases and 2 bases respectively. The CDR3, from cysteine to phenylalanine, totals 11 residues. Kept here is only the CDR3 DNA, which spans 33 bases and is read in frame from base 1. The study at large found these results: Only blood was sampled, and tissue TCR repertoires likely differ from those in blood. The small number of donors limited the genetic and exposure-history diversity represented. Across a few donors, approximately 4.9% of naive CD4, roughly 3.5% of naive CD8, around 2.5% of memory CD4, and under 0.45% of memory CD8 clonotypes were shared. Incomplete sequencing was indicated by rarefaction of sorted-subset datasets, despite the large sequencing depth. Compared with non-shared clonotypes, clonotypes shared by all four sorted-subset donors had higher generation probabilities. Based on pairwise subsampling, the degree of clonotype sharing among donors was expected to be affected by sequencing depth. Estimated clonotype richness was generally larger for naive than for memory subsets.

Using the deep immunoSEQ assay, multiplex PCR amplified TCR CDR3 regions from genomic DNA. Extracted genomic DNA from each cell subset was distributed evenly across all wells of several immunoSEQ 96-well plates, and each plate was treated as a replicate. Each replicate PCR for sorted subsets received around 0.2 ug genomic DNA, equal to tens of thousands of T cell genomes. Purified libraries were measured with a Qubit 3.0 fluorometer, size-checked on a Bioanalyzer 2100, and measured again with the KAPA Library Quantification kit. Every immunoSEQ 96-well plate was sequenced on a separate single-read 150-cycle Illumina NextSeq 550 flow cell. In the source study's methods: The immunoSEQ output contained only junctional sequences without quality scores, so filtering could not match that applied to full-length reads. Sequences were annotated with PyIR, a Python wrapper for IgBLAST v1.9, using IMGT germline references to assign V/J genes and CDR3. Reads with weak V/J assignments (E-value above 1e-6), missing CDR3, stop codons, out-of-frame junctions, or ambiguous translated residues were removed. V3J clonotypes were defined as sequences sharing the same inferred V gene, J gene, and CDR3 amino acid sequence. Percentage overlap between repertoires was computed as shared unique clonotypes divided by the size of the smaller repertoire. Richness of each repertoire was evaluated using RTK rarefaction, the Chao1 estimator, and Recon v2.1 estimates of unobserved clonotypes. Generation probabilities for all TCRbeta clonotypes obtained by the gDNA method from a handful of donors were computed using OLGA. TCRdb provides this immuneACCESS table in a form limited to in-frame rearrangements. Some clones are lacking; in checked studies, under half of them reflect an unresolved V gene, and why the rest are absent is not known. The D gene and trimming were derived from the DNA, and the V and J assignments and clone size from that table. Here the sample has approximately 940,000 clones; more than 75% occur a single time. The ten largest clones add up to about 1.5% of the sample.

Healthy HIV-negative adults with no recently reported acute infections or vaccinations were included as donors. All donors were Caucasian adults living in Nashville, Tennessee, USA. CD4+ T cells were enriched by magnetic negative selection; naive cells were then positively selected on CD45RA, and the negative fraction formed the memory subset. Blood was obtained by leukapheresis, after which PBMCs were separated by Ficoll-Histopaque density gradient centrifugation and cryopreserved in liquid nitrogen vapor phase. Purity and quantity of every magnetically sorted T cell population were checked by analytical flow cytometry. Each sorted fraction had its genomic DNA isolated and then quantified by UV absorbance on a Nanodrop 2000c. As to this clone: It lacks a known antigen. Qualities for individual bases were not recorded, and no much larger clone is one base off.

The sequence is built from TRBV2 and TRBJ2-7; a confident D gene designation cannot be given. The receptor was isolated from a man in his late teens or twenties in good health. Input material: memory CD4+ T cells sorted from blood. The cell subset or site tag for this specimen amounts to: CD45RA-negative fraction. The CDR3 corresponds to CASLQAYEQYF. The nucleotide sequence is TGTGCCAGCCTTCAAGCCTACGAGCAGTACTTC.